The clone carrying this TCR beta chain showed up just a few times. Its matching antigen is unknown. This specimen belongs to a study of T-cell memory formation after mild COVID-19. Each CDR3 protein is one row after TCRdb ran MiXCR on the 5' RACE reads. The repertoire has 190,000 or so distinct CDR3 sequences, 8% to 11% of them found once; the top ten carry roughly 3.2%. Study observations and caveats: Nothing confirmed that second-wave clones peaking on day 37 were specific for SARS-CoV-2.

The CDR3 runs to 15 residues. Trimming removed 6 bases at V and 3 bases at J, with 15 bases between. The germline CDR1 and CDR2 sequences are SGHRS and YFSETQ. This rearrangement joins TRBV5-1 to TRBJ2-2; D uncertain. The sequenced material came from PBMCs or a T cell subset sorted from them (not recorded which). The TCR was taken from a man aged 18 to 30 who had mild COVID-19 (a few samples of this study predate the infection). Cell type and time point are not known. The CDR3 here is CASTLQVGDTGELFF. In nucleotides, the CDR3 is TGCGCCAGCACCCTGCAGGTTGGCGACACCGGGGAGCTGTTTTTT.